One and the same sample provided the 32 T cell receptor beta chains below, sequenced in a study of T-cell memory formation after mild COVID-19. Each CDR3 protein gets one entry after TCRdb re-called the 5' RACE reads with MiXCR. The table lists about 150,000 distinct CDR3 sequences, 20% to 25% of them singletons, with around a quarter in the top ten. The specimen sequenced was PBMCs or a T cell subset sorted from them (not recorded which). The receptors stem from an adult woman who had mild COVID-19 (a few samples of this study predate the infection). Cell type and time point are not known.

In this sample, this clonotype turned up a few times. V gene TRBV20-1 combines with J gene TRBJ2-7, with D possibly TRBD2 on 6 matching bases. With 1 base removed from V and 4 bases from J, the gap between germline ends came to 17 bases. CDR1 is DFQATT, CDR2 SNEGSKA, per germline (reference sequence). CDR3 length equals 15 residues. CDR3 protein: CSARVVRRGLYEQYF. CDR3 coding DNA: TGCAGTGCTAGAGTGGTAAGGCGGGGACTTTACGAGCAGTACTTC.

V gene TRBV15 combines with J gene TRBJ2-5; TRBD1 is a possible D gene (5 bases). V was shortened by 0 bases and J by 4 bases, with 15 bases between the two germline ends. In germline, CDR1 is LNHNV, CDR2 YYDKDF (reference sequence). The CDR3 covers 16 residues. CDR3 bases: TGTGCCACCAGCAGAGATGAAGGCCAGGGTGTAGAGACCCAGTACTTC. Residues: CATSRDEGQGVETQYF.

This clonotype was picked up a small number of times. The V and J genes are TRBV6-4 and TRBJ2-2; D might be TRBD1 or TRBD2, each matching 5 bases. This CDR3 is built from 15 residues. Trimming stripped 8 bases from V and 0 bases from J, with 13 bases between. The germline V gene encodes CDR1 MRHNA and CDR2 SNTAGT. This CDR3 is CASALRDANTGELFF. The CDR3 DNA reads as TGTGCCAGCGCCCTTAGGGACGCGAACACCGGGGAGCTGTTTTTT.

This rearrangement joins TRBV11-2 to TRBJ2-5; D gene unclear. The CDR3 is 13 residues long. Germline V CDR1 and CDR2: SGHAT, FQNNGV. V lost 7 bases, J lost 5 bases, and 14 bases lay in between. The CDR3 spells CASTPRLGETQYF. The CDR3, as DNA: TGTGCCAGCACCCCTCGACTGGGGGAGACCCAGTACTTC.

This clonotype was recorded a few times. The CDR3, as DNA: TGTGCCAGCAGCCCTCAAAGGCGTGCAACTAATGAAAAACTGTTTTTT. Translation gives CASSPQRRATNEKLFF. This chain connects TRBV7-9 to TRBJ1-4; D uncertain. Between the trimmed V and J ends, which lost 5 bases and 0 bases, there was a span of 13 bases. CDR1 is SEHNR and CDR2 is FQNEAQ in the germline V gene (reference sequence). The CDR3 runs 16 residues.

Ten or more counts support this clonotype. J is TRBJ2-2 and V is TRBV7-9; D is unresolved. The V and J ends lost 5 bases and 3 bases respectively, with 13 bases between them. Germline assignment: CDR1 SEHNR and CDR2 FQNEAQ (reference sequence). The CDR3 runs to 15 residues. The CDR3 protein is CASSPSWVDTGELFF. The CDR3 coding sequence is TGTGCCAGCAGCCCGTCCTGGGTGGACACCGGGGAGCTGTTTTTT.

J is TRBJ2-7 and V is TRBV5-4, with D perhaps assigned TRBD1 or TRBD2 (5 bases each). Trimming left V 0 bases short and J 7 bases short, with 11 bases between. Germline V lookup: CDR1 SGHNT, CDR2 YYREEE (reference sequence). The CDR3 totals 13 residues. CDR3 region: CASSLVGTSEQYF. The CDR3 nucleotides are TGTGCCAGCAGCTTGGTAGGGACCTCGGAGCAGTACTTC.

The rearrangement uses TRBV7-2 and TRBJ2-1; D not resolved. Germline V gene lookup returns CDR1 SGHTA and CDR2 FQGNSA. This CDR3 comprises 14 residues. V was cut by 4 bases and J by 6 bases, with 13 bases left in between. The CDR3 sequence: CASSSSGYANEQFF. The CDR3 DNA reads TGTGCCAGCAGCTCTTCCGGGTATGCCAATGAGCAGTTCTTC.

The chain recombines TRBV14 with TRBJ2-1; D assignment may be TRBD1 or TRBD2 (5 bases each). The CDR3 is made up of 13 amino acids. Looked up from germline, CDR1 is SGHDN and CDR2 is FVKESK. The germline V and J ends were trimmed by 3 bases and 4 bases, with 7 bases remaining between them. For the CDR3, the DNA is TGTGCCAGCAGCCAGGGACGTTACAATGAGCAGTTCTTC. Translated: CASSQGRYNEQFF.

This clonotype was picked up a small number of times. The J gene is TRBJ1-1, the V gene TRBV5-6; TRBD1 is a possible D gene (6 bases). V lost 4 bases and J 4 bases, leaving 11 bases between the germline ends. Per germline, CDR1 SGHDT and CDR2 YYEEEE. This CDR3 region has 13 residues. The CDR3: CASSQTGPTEAFF. The CDR3 DNA sequence: TGTGCCAGCAGCCAGACAGGTCCCACTGAAGCTTTCTTT.

This clonotype was seen only once. The chain has TRBV4-3 and TRBJ2-7; a weak D match, TRBD2 (6 bases). The V gene lost 3 bases and the J gene lost 4 bases, with 19 bases spanning the gap. Germline-derived CDR1 and CDR2 are LGHNA and YSLEER. The CDR3 has 16 residues. The chain's CDR3 is CASSQGDGTALYEQYF. The CDR3 DNA follows: TGCGCCAGCAGCCAGGGGGATGGGACTGCCCTATACGAGCAGTACTTC.

The chain has TRBV28 and TRBJ2-7; tentatively, D is TRBD2 (6 bases). Trimming removed 5 bases at V and 2 bases at J, with 10 bases between. In germline, CDR1 is MDHEN, CDR2 SYDVKM. This CDR3 comprises 13 residues. The CDR3, as DNA: TGTGCCAGCAGTAATGGGGGGACCTACGAGCAGTACTTC. Translation gives CASSNGGTYEQYF.

A few counts support this clonotype. The CDR3 sequence: CASSPRVSDQPQHF. CDR3 coding DNA: TGTGCCAGCAGCCCGCGGGTTTCGGATCAGCCCCAGCATTTT. This chain connects TRBV7-6 to TRBJ1-5; the D is unclear. The CDR3 loop spans 14 amino acids. Germline assignment: CDR1 SGHVS and CDR2 FNYEAQ. V was cut by 5 bases and J by 5 bases, with 13 bases left in between.

Ten or more counts support this clonotype. The chain combines TRBV7-9 with TRBJ2-3; D unclear. Looked up from germline, CDR1 is SEHNR and CDR2 is FQNEAQ (reference sequence). The CDR3 is 14 amino acids. The germline V and J ends were trimmed by 2 bases and 2 bases, with 8 bases remaining between them. The CDR3 DNA sequence: TGTGCCAGCAGCTTAACATCCCACACAGATACGCAGTATTTT. Residues: CASSLTSHTDTQYF.

This clonotype was seen more than once but under ten times. V is TRBV12-3 or TRBV12-4 and J is TRBJ2-2, with D unclear. This CDR3 contains 12 residues. Between the trimmed V and J ends, which lost 5 bases and 10 bases, there was a span of 11 bases. The CDR3 sequence: CASSPRGLELFF. As DNA, the CDR3 is TGTGCCAGCAGTCCCCGAGGCCTGGAGCTGTTTTTT.

This chain links TRBV5-6 with TRBJ1-1, with 8 bases fitting TRBD1. CDR1 and CDR2 (germline): SGHDT, YYEEEE. The trim removed 8 bases at V and 4 bases at J, leaving 7 bases unmatched. CDR3 size: 13 residues. CDR3 DNA: TGTGCCAGGGACAGGGAGGTAAGCACTGAAGCTTTCTTT. It encodes CARDREVSTEAFF.

The V and J genes are TRBV10-3 and TRBJ2-1; tentatively, D is TRBD2 (5 bases). CDR1 and CDR2 from the germline V gene are ENHRY and SYGVKD. The CDR3 has 11 amino acids. V lost 7 bases to trimming and J lost 7 bases, with 8 bases between them. The CDR3 bases are TGTGCCATCATGGAGGAGAATGAGCAGTTCTTC. Translation: CAIMEENEQFF.

J is TRBJ2-7 and V is TRBV19; TRBD2 agrees at 10 bases. Germline CDR1 is LNHDA and CDR2 is SQIVND (reference sequence). J lost 4 bases, V lost 9 bases, and 12 bases had no gene match. This CDR3 region has 15 residues. The CDR3 here is CASGAGGPFIYEQYF. CDR3 DNA: TGTGCCAGCGGAGCGGGAGGGCCGTTCATTTACGAGCAGTACTTC.

CDR3 sequence: CASSRYYEQYF. As DNA, the CDR3 is TGCGCCAGCAGCCGATACTACGAGCAGTACTTC. This rearrangement joins TRBV5-1 to TRBJ2-7; unclear D gene. Trimming shortened V by 4 bases and J by 3 bases, and 5 bases separated the two germline ends. Germline V gives CDR1 SGHRS, CDR2 YFSETQ. The CDR3 loop spans 11 amino acids.

The table lists this clonotype with a few counts. The chain joins TRBV3-1 to TRBJ2-2; D gene ambiguous. CDR3 size: 14 residues. CDR1 LGHDT and CDR2 YNNKEL come from the germline V gene (reference sequence). The V end lost 0 bases, the J end lost 4 bases, and 6 bases lay between the germline ends. The CDR3 DNA sequence: TGTGCCAGCAGCCAAGATTATAGCACCGGGGAGCTGTTTTTT. This translates into CASSQDYSTGELFF.

This clonotype was counted only a few times. The CDR3 here is CASSVAASGDYEQYF. As DNA, the CDR3 is TGTGCCAGCAGCGTAGCAGCTAGCGGGGACTACGAGCAGTACTTC. The chain has TRBV9 and TRBJ2-7, with 9 bases identical to TRBD2. Germline CDR1 is SGDLS and CDR2 is YYNGEE. The CDR3 is made up of 15 amino acids. V was clipped by 0 bases and J by 3 bases; unmatched bases: 4.

This chain links TRBV7-9 with TRBJ1-5; 7 bases map to TRBD1. Germline V gene sequence: CDR1 SEHNR, CDR2 FQNEAQ (reference sequence). Trimming cost V 6 bases and J 3 bases; bases outside gene matches: 5. This CDR3 spans 14 amino acids. DNA for the CDR3: TGTGCCAGCAGTCGCACAGGGGTCAATCAGCCCCAGCATTTT. This encodes CASSRTGVNQPQHF.

This chain uses TRBV5-1 with TRBJ2-3; weak D call: TRBD2 (6 bases). The CDR3 length is 15 residues. V gave up 4 bases and J gave up 4 bases, with 16 bases separating them. Germline CDR1 reads SGHRS; CDR2 reads YFSETQ. The CDR3 region has the DNA TGCGCCAGCAGCCCGGGGAAAGGGGAGGCAGATACGCAGTATTTT. Protein: CASSPGKGEADTQYF.

The rearrangement uses TRBV6-4 and TRBJ2-1; 10 bases map to TRBD2. There are 15 residues in the CDR3. Germline lookup yields CDR1 MRHNA and CDR2 SNTAGT. J was trimmed by 7 bases and V by 6 bases; bases with no gene match: 9. For the CDR3, the DNA is TGTGCCAGCAGAGTATCTAGCGGGAGTGGGAATGAGCAGTTCTTC. Amino acids: CASRVSSGSGNEQFF.

A few counts support this clonotype. This chain connects TRBV9 to TRBJ2-5; TRBD2 matches 10 bases. The CDR3 covers 14 residues. Trimming cost V 6 bases and J 5 bases; bases outside gene matches: 7. Per the germline V gene, CDR1 is SGDLS and CDR2 is YYNGEE. The CDR3 bases are TGTGCCAGCACTCAAAGCGGGAGGGTCGAGACCCAGTACTTC. It is translated as CASTQSGRVETQYF.

The chain combines TRBV4-3 with TRBJ2-7; tentative D call: TRBD1 (5 bases). The CDR3 sequence is 18 residues long. In germline, CDR1 is LGHNA, CDR2 YSLEER. The V gene lost 0 bases and the J gene lost 4 bases, with 22 bases spanning the gap. The CDR3 bases are TGCGCCAGCAGCCAAGAATTGGGTAGGGGCGCAGAGTCATACGAGCAGTACTTC. It specifies CASSQELGRGAESYEQYF.

There are a few counts of this clonotype. The genes are TRBV7-8 and TRBJ2-5, with 10 bases matching TRBD2. Germline V CDR1 and CDR2: SGHVS, FQNEAQ. The CDR3 contains 17 residues. With 5 bases clipped from V and 1 base from J, the junction kept 10 bases outside the gene matches. This CDR3 is CASSLLGLAELQETQYF. The CDR3 bases are TGTGCCAGCAGCCTCCTAGGACTAGCGGAGCTCCAAGAGACCCAGTACTTC.

This clonotype has just a few counts. This chain links TRBV4-1 with TRBJ2-7; TRBD1 matches 7 bases. J lost 2 bases, V lost 4 bases, and 8 bases had no gene match. Germline-derived CDR1 and CDR2 are MGHRA and YSYEKL. There are 15 residues in the CDR3. CDR3 DNA: TGCGCCAGCAGCCTGGGGACAGCCTTCGCCTACGAGCAGTACTTC. It translates to CASSLGTAFAYEQYF.

The chain is built from TRBV3-1 and TRBJ2-7; 8 bases match TRBD1. Trimming took 4 bases from V and 1 from J; bases not matched to a gene: 3. CDR3 length equals 14 residues. The V gene's germline CDR1 is LGHDT and CDR2 YNNKEL (reference sequence). The CDR3 bases are TGTGCCAGCAGCCGGGACAGGACTTCCTACGAGCAGTACTTC. It encodes CASSRDRTSYEQYF.

This clonotype showed up just a few times. The chain links TRBV29-1 to TRBJ2-7, with a possible D match to TRBD1 (5 bases). V was pared by 4 bases and J by 4 bases, with 14 bases between. Germline V lookup: CDR1 SQVTM, CDR2 ANQGSEA. The CDR3 has 13 residues. CDR3 loop: CSVVRPGFYEQYF. The CDR3 DNA is TGCAGCGTTGTACGCCCAGGGTTTTACGAGCAGTACTTC.

V and J are TRBV6-2 or TRBV6-3 and TRBJ1-1, with 8 bases matching TRBD1. V lost 5 bases and J lost 5; bases outside the gene matches: 1. CDR3 length: 12 residues. CDR1 and CDR2 from the germline V gene are MNHEY and SVGEGT. The CDR3 DNA follows: TGTGCCAGCAGTACAGGGGGGACTGAAGCTTTCTTT. Residues: CASSTGGTEAFF.

Turning to this clonotype: The junction departs from germline at one end; a sequencing error may be responsible. The DNA of the CDR3 is TGTGCCAGCAGCGAATTCTTCGCAGGCTCGGCTGGAAACACCATATATTTT. It is translated as CASSEFFAGSAGNTIYF. V gene TRBV25-1 combines with J gene TRBJ1-3, with no clear D. Germline loops: CDR1 MGHDK, CDR2 SYGVNS. The CDR3 consists of 17 residues.